A selection of T cell receptor beta chains follows, all from one sample in a study of cytomegalovirus exposure and HLA in healthy donors. Libraries were prepared by immunoSEQ multiplex PCR; TCRdb keeps only in-frame clonotypes and omits some of them. The sample consists of 200,000 or so clones, approximately 88% of them appearing once. Sequenced material: PBMCs. These receptors all stem from a man aged 18 to 30 in good health and CMV-seropositive. Both conserved end residues are part of each CDR3. The order of the fields is clone size, V gene, J gene, D gene, CDR3 DNA, CDR3 protein. D genes are given only for firm matches. A clone size is listed for some rows: how often the clone was seen (once, few, many), or a class if it is expanded.

NA,TRBV28,TRBJ1-1,NA,TGTGCCAGCAGTTTACTCGAGAAAATGGACACTGAAGCTTTCTTT,CASSLLEKMDTEAFF
once,TRBV5-4,TRBJ2-1,NA,TGTGCCAGCGGGACACCCTCCTACAATGAGCAGTTCTTC,CASGTPSYNEQFF
NA,TRBV27,TRBJ2-1,TRBD2,TGTGCCAGCAGTTTCCGGCTAGCGGAACACAATGAGCAGTTCTTC,CASSFRLAEHNEQFF
NA,TRBV11-3,TRBJ2-1,TRBD2,TGTGCCAGCAGCTTAGTCGGGACTATAGATGAGCAGTTCTTC,CASSLVGTIDEQFF
NA,TRBV19,TRBJ2-1,TRBD2,TGTGCCAGTAGTATAGGGACTAGCGGATACGTCAATGAGCAGTTCTTC,CASSIGTSGYVNEQFF
NA,TRBV28,TRBJ2-2,TRBD2,TGTGCCAGCAGTTTAAACCTAGCGGGAGGGCCGGTCACCGGGGAGCTGTTTTTT,CASSLNLAGGPVTGELFF
NA,TRBV4-3,TRBJ2-1,TRBD2,TGCGCCAGCAGCCAAGTTCCAGCGGGGACCGTAACTGAGCAGTTCTTC,CASSQVPAGTVTEQFF
NA,TRBV4-3,TRBJ1-4,NA,TGCGCCAGCAGCCAAGATAGGGGTTACGAGGAAAAACTGTTTTTT,CASSQDRGYEEKLFF
once,TRBV29-1,TRBJ1-1,TRBD1,TGCAGCGTGGGACAGGGCTCGGGGACTGAAGCTTTCTTT,CSVGQGSGTEAFF
NA,TRBV4-3,TRBJ2-7,TRBD1,TGCGCCAGCAGCCAAGGGACAGGGGACGAGCAGTACTTC,CASSQGTGDEQYF
NA,TRBV14,TRBJ2-5,NA,TGTGCCAGCAGCCCCTCCCGTGAGACCCAGTACTTC,CASSPSRETQYF
NA,TRBV7-2,TRBJ2-7,TRBD2,TGTGCCAGCAGCCCCCAAGCTAGCGGGAGCTCCTACGAGCAGTACTTC,CASSPQASGSSYEQYF
NA,TRBV11-3,TRBJ1-1,NA,TGTGCCAGCAGCTTCGGTCCTCTCACTGAAGCTTTCTTT,CASSFGPLTEAFF
few,TRBV27,TRBJ2-7,NA,TGTGCCAGCGGGCCCCACCACTACGAGCAGTACTTC,CASGPHHYEQYF
NA,TRBV4-2,TRBJ2-7,NA,TGTGCCAGCAGCCAATCAGAAGCCTACGAGCAGTACTTC,CASSQSEAYEQYF
NA,TRBV5-8,TRBJ2-7,NA,TGTGCCAGCAGCCCCTTCGAGCAGTACTTC,CASSPFEQYF
NA,TRBV28,TRBJ1-2,NA,TGTGCCAGCAGTTTACACAGGGTGAACTATGGCTACACCTTC,CASSLHRVNYGYTF
NA,TRBV5-1,TRBJ2-1,TRBD2,TGCGCCAGCAGTTCGGGGTCGGCGGGGGGGACCTCCTACAATGAGCAGTTCTTC,CASSSGSAGGTSYNEQFF
NA,TRBV6-4,TRBJ1-1,NA,TGTGCCAGCAGCCCTAGTGGTTTAACTGAAGCTTTCTTT,CASSPSGLTEAFF
NA,TRBV27,TRBJ2-1,TRBD2,TGTGCCAGCAGAGTGGTAGCGGGAGGGAATGAGCAGTTCTTC,CASRVVAGGNEQFF
NA,TRBV7-8,TRBJ2-7,TRBD2,TGTGCCAGCAGTCCCTCAGGGACTAGCAACTACGAGCAGTACTTC,CASSPSGTSNYEQYF
once,TRBV19,TRBJ2-1,TRBD2,TGTGCCAGTAGTATAGGTACTAGCGGGACCAATGAGCAGTTCTTC,CASSIGTSGTNEQFF
NA,TRBV7-3,TRBJ2-1,NA,TGTGCCAGCAGCTTAACGCAAAGGTTCGCAGGGCATGAGCAGTTCTTC,CASSLTQRFAGHEQFF
NA,TRBV19,TRBJ2-1,TRBD2,TGTGCCAGTAGTACTAGCGGGTTTTACAATGAGCAGTTCTTC,CASSTSGFYNEQFF
NA,TRBV29-1,TRBJ2-3,TRBD2,TGCAGCGTTGGGGTCCGGCGGGAGTATAGGAGGGATACGCAGTATTTT,CSVGVRREYRRDTQYF
NA,TRBV4-2,TRBJ1-1,NA,TGTGCCAGCAGCCAAGGTCGCGGGGGTTATCCCATGAACACTGAAGCTTTCTTT,CASSQGRGGYPMNTEAFF
NA,TRBV9,TRBJ2-5,TRBD2,TGTGCCAGCAGCGTAGGGCTAGCGGGCTTAGAGACCCAGTACTTC,CASSVGLAGLETQYF
once,TRBV9,TRBJ2-3,TRBD1,TGTGCCAGCAGCGGACGGACAGGGGGCAAGGGAGATACGCAGTATTTT,CASSGRTGGKGDTQYF
few,TRBV27,TRBJ1-1,NA,TGTGCCAGCAGTTTATCCGGGACATTGAACACTGAAGCTTTCTTT,CASSLSGTLNTEAFF
NA,TRBV16,TRBJ2-4,TRBD2,TGTGCCAGCAGCCAATCGGGGAGGGATACAGCGGGAGTTAAAAACATTCAGTACTTC,CASSQSGRDTAGVKNIQYF
NA,TRBV5-1,TRBJ2-2,TRBD1,TGCGCCAGCAAGCTGGACAGGGGGACCGGGGAGCTGTTTTTT,CASKLDRGTGELFF
NA,TRBV7-3,TRBJ2-1,TRBD2,TGTGCCAGCAGCCCGGGGGGGCCCCCCTGGAGCTCCTACAATGAGCAGTTCTTC,CASSPGGPPWSSYNEQFF
NA,TRBV7-9,TRBJ2-5,TRBD2,TGTGCCAGCAGCAAGGGGGCTAGCGGGAGTAAAGAGACCCAGTACTTC,CASSKGASGSKETQYF
NA,TRBV10-3,TRBJ2-1,NA,TGTGCCATCAGTGTTGGTAGCGGCGATGAGCAGTTCTTC,CAISVGSGDEQFF
NA,TRBV11-2,TRBJ2-7,NA,TGTGCCAGCAGCTCGACAGACTACGAGCAGTACTTC,CASSSTDYEQYF